The 14 T cell receptor beta chains below were found in one sample sequenced in a study of T cells after yellow fever vaccination. One entry per CDR3 protein results from TCRdb running MiXCR on the 5' RACE reads. This table holds over 300,000 distinct CDR3 sequences, approximately 4% found once. Source: PBMCs, taken 5 days after the yellow fever booster vaccination. These receptors were obtained from a young man who received the YFV17D yellow fever vaccine.

The CDR3 is CASSPYYEQYF. DNA of the CDR3: TGTGCCAGCAGCCCATACTACGAGCAGTACTTC. V gene TRBV7-8 combines with J gene TRBJ2-7; no definite D call. Germline V CDR1 and CDR2: SGHVS, FQNEAQ. V was shortened by 5 bases and J by 3 bases, with 5 bases between the two germline ends. This CDR3 region has 11 residues.

This clonotype was counted a few times. V and J are TRBV7-9 and TRBJ2-5; no reliable D call. The germline V and J ends were trimmed by 5 bases and 5 bases, with 15 bases remaining between them. This CDR3 spans 14 amino acids. CDR1 is SEHNR, CDR2 FQNEAQ, per germline (reference sequence). For the CDR3, the DNA is TGTGCCAGCAGCCGGACCGTTGTTGGGGAGACCCAGTACTTC. Translating it yields CASSRTVVGETQYF.

This clonotype was counted at least ten times. V is TRBV15 and J is TRBJ1-2; 11 nucleotides agree with TRBD1. CDR1 and CDR2 from the germline V gene are LNHNV and YYDKDF (reference sequence). The V gene end was trimmed by 0 bases and the J gene end by 5 bases; junction bases not matched to a gene: 5. The CDR3 contains 16 residues. CDR3 protein: CATSRDYRDRGYGYTF. As DNA, the CDR3 is TGTGCCACCAGCAGAGACTACCGGGACAGGGGGTATGGCTACACCTTC.

This clonotype occurred a few times. V and J are TRBV6-2 or TRBV6-3 and TRBJ1-2; a possible D gene is TRBD1 (5 bases). The V and J ends lost 3 bases and 2 bases respectively, with 19 bases between them. From germline, CDR1 is MNHEY and CDR2 SVGEGT. This CDR3 region has 17 residues. The CDR3 spells CASSYMARMDTNYGYTF. CDR3 nucleotides: TGTGCCAGCAGTTATATGGCTCGCATGGACACGAACTATGGCTACACCTTC.

The J gene is TRBJ2-5, the V gene TRBV7-2; D possibly matches TRBD1 or TRBD2 (6 bases each). Deletions cut 1 base from V and 2 bases from J, with 17 bases between. There are 17 residues in the CDR3. Germline CDR1 SGHTA, CDR2 FQGNSA. CDR3 in DNA: TGTGCCAGCAGCTTAGGGCAGGGGTACCGGGGGCAAGAGACCCAGTACTTC. This gives the protein CASSLGQGYRGQETQYF.

The chain uses TRBV6-5 and TRBJ2-6; 8 nucleotides line up with TRBD1. The CDR3 loop spans 17 amino acids. Looked up from germline, CDR1 is MNHEY and CDR2 is SVGAGI. The V segment lost 4 bases and the J segment 1 base; nucleotides outside the gene matches: 6. CDR3 coding DNA: TGTGCCAGCAGTTTAACAGGGGGGAGGTCTGGGGCCAACGTCCTGACTTTC. Translated: CASSLTGGRSGANVLTF.

This clonotype has only a few counts. This chain joins TRBV5-1 and TRBJ2-2; TRBD1 aligns across 9 bases. Germline V gene sequence: CDR1 SGHRS, CDR2 YFSETQ. J gave up 5 bases and V 4 bases, and 6 bases lay outside the gene matches. The CDR3 loop spans 15 amino acids. The CDR3 region is CASSPGQGSTGELFF. In DNA form, the CDR3 reads TGCGCCAGCAGCCCAGGACAGGGGAGTACCGGGGAGCTGTTTTTT.

The gene calls are TRBV20-1 and TRBJ2-1, with 8 bases identical to TRBD1. Trimming removed 2 bases from V and 8 bases from J; junction bases left unmatched: 8. CDR1 is DFQATT and CDR2 is SNEGSKA in the germline V gene (reference sequence). CDR3 length: 14 amino acids. The CDR3 reads CSARPPTGVDEQFF. The CDR3 DNA reads TGCAGTGCTAGACCCCCGACAGGGGTTGATGAGCAGTTCTTC.

There are a few counts of this clonotype. This chain joins TRBV29-1 and TRBJ2-5; D ambiguous. The CDR3 runs to 12 residues. Per the germline V gene, CDR1 is SQVTM and CDR2 is ANQGSEA. V lost 4 bases, J lost 4 bases, and 10 bases lay in between. CDR3 residues: CSVAGRPETQYF. As DNA, the CDR3 is TGCAGCGTTGCGGGCCGGCCAGAGACCCAGTACTTC.

There are many counts of this clonotype. The J gene is TRBJ2-5, the V gene TRBV20-1; D is possibly TRBD2 (5 bases). This CDR3 has 11 residues. Deletions cut 8 bases from V and 2 bases from J, with 9 bases between. Per the germline V gene, CDR1 is DFQATT and CDR2 is SNEGSKA (reference sequence). The CDR3 loop is CSPTGQETQYF. The DNA for the CDR3 is TGCAGTCCCACGGGGCAAGAGACCCAGTACTTC.

This clonotype has just a few counts. The V call is TRBV7-2, the J call TRBJ2-7; possibly TRBD2 for D (5 bases). CDR1 is SGHTA and CDR2 is FQGNSA in the germline V gene. Trimming pared 2 bases from V and 3 bases from J, leaving 8 bases between. The CDR3 length is 13 residues. CDR3 sequence reads: CASSLLRDYEQYV. CDR3 coding DNA: TGTGCCAGCAGCTTACTTCGGGACTACGAGCAGTACGTC.

This clonotype has only a few counts. Sequence at one end of the junction differs from germline and may be a read error. The chain uses TRBV12-3 or TRBV12-4 and TRBJ2-7; tentative D call: TRBD1 (6 bases). The CDR3 loop spans 12 amino acids. The CDR3 loop reads CASSFSELGANF. The CDR3 coding sequence is TGTGCCAGCAGTTTTTCCGAATTGGGGGCAAACTTC.

Only a few counts were recorded for this clonotype. The chain combines TRBV7-2 with TRBJ2-1; D not resolved. Germline CDR1 is SGHTA and CDR2 is FQGNSA. This CDR3 spans 14 amino acids. V was clipped by 1 base and J by 7 bases, with 11 bases between them. This chain's CDR3 is CASSLGGSLNEQFF. As DNA, the CDR3 is TGTGCCAGCAGCTTAGGTGGATCCCTGAATGAGCAGTTCTTC.

The rearrangement joins TRBV25-1 to TRBJ2-5; 10 bases are a match to TRBD1. The CDR3 runs 14 residues. Losses at the gene ends were 6 bases for V and 0 bases for J; bases not matched to a gene: 1. The V gene's germline CDR1 is MGHDK and CDR2 SYGVNS. CDR3: CASRDRGYQETQYF. In DNA form, the CDR3 reads TGTGCCAGCAGGGACAGGGGGTACCAAGAGACCCAGTACTTC.